The entry below gives a single TCR beta chain sequence along with its context. Its antigen is currently unknown. Distinct nucleotide sequences in the sample also encode this CDR3. Template for every sorted-subset replicate PCR totaled about 0.2 ug DNA, tens of thousands of T cell genomes. TCRdb's table, derived via immunoSEQ multiplex PCR, lists solely in-frame clones and lacks some. The sample has hundreds of thousands of clones, roughly 98% seen once. These data belong to a study of shared clonotypes between healthy human individuals. Naive CD8 populations comprised CD45RO-negative cells positively selected for CCR7, excluding terminally differentiated effector memory CD45RA+ cells. The study's findings and limits: Sorted-subset sequencing was shown by rarefaction to be incomplete despite large depth.

The TCR comes from a man aged 25 to 40 in good health. The material sequenced was naive CD8+ T cells sorted from blood.

CDR3 sequence: CASSLRGDEQYF. The CDR3 DNA reads as TGTGCCAGCAGTTTGCGAGGGGACGAGCAGTACTTC. This chain connects TRBV28 to TRBJ2-7, with D perhaps assigned TRBD1 or TRBD2 (5 bases each). V was shortened by 3 bases and J by 5 bases, with 8 bases between the two germline ends. The CDR3 is made up of 12 amino acids. Germline V gene sequence: CDR1 MDHEN, CDR2 SYDVKM.